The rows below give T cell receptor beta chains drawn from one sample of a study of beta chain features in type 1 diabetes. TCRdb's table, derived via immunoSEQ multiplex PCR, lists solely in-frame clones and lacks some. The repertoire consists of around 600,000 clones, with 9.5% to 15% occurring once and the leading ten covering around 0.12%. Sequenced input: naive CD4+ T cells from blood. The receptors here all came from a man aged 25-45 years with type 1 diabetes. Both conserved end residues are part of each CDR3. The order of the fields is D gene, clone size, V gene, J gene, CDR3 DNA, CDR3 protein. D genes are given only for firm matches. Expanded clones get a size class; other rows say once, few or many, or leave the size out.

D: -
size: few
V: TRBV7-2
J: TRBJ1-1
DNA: TGTGCCAGCAGCCAGACCAACACTGAAGCTTTCTTT
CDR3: CASSQTNTEAFF

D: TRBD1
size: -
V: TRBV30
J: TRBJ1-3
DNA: TGTGCCTGGAGTGTACGGTCGGGACAGTCTTTCTCTGGAAACACCATATATTTT
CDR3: CAWSVRSGQSFSGNTIYF

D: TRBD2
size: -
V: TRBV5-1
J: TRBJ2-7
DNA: TGCGCCAGCAGCTTGCTTAGCGGGATTTCCTACGAGCAGTACTTC
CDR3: CASSLLSGISYEQYF

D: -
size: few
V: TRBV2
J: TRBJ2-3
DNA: TGTGCCAGCAGATATGTTCAGGGCCCAGATACGCAGTATTTT
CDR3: CASRYVQGPDTQYF

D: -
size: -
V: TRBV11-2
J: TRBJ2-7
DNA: TGTGCCAGCACCGAGCAGGGCCTCCTATCACGCGAGCAGTACTTC
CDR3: CASTEQGLLSREQYF

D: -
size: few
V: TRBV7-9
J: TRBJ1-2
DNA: TGTGCCAGCAGCTTAGAACAGAGCTATGGCTACACCTTC
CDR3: CASSLEQSYGYTF

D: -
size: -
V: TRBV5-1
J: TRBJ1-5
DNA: TGCGCCAGCATTCCCGGGCGGGGCAGTACTAATCAGCCCCAGCATTTT
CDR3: CASIPGRGSTNQPQHF

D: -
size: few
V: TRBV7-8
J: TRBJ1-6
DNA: TGTGCCAGCAGCTTCCGAGAGGGTTCACCCCTCCACTTT
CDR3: CASSFREGSPLHF

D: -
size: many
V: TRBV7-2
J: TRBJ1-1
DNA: TGTGCCAGCAGCCGTCCCGGGACTGAAGCTTTCTTT
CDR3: CASSRPGTEAFF

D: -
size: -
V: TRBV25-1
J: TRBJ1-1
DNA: TGTGCCAGCAGGGACACTCCCATGAACACTGAAGCTTTCTTT
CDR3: CASRDTPMNTEAFF

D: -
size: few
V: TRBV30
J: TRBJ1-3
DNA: TGTGCCTGGAGTCCCAGGGGAAACACCATATATTTT
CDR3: CAWSPRGNTIYF

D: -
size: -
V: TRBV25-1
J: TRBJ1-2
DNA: TGTGCCAGCAGTGAATCTGAAGGCTTAGATGGCTACACCTTC
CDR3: CASSESEGLDGYTF

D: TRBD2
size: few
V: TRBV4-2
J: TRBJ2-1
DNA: TGTGCCAGCAGCCCGCAAAACTCGGGACTAGCCTATGAGCAGTTCTTC
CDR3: CASSPQNSGLAYEQFF

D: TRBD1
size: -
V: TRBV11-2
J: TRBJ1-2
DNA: TGTGCCAGCAGCTTAGCAGGGGGTGACTATGGCTACACCTTC
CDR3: CASSLAGGDYGYTF

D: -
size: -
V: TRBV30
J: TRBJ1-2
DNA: TGTGCCTGGAGTCCGCCTGAGAACTATGGCTACACCTTC
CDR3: CAWSPPENYGYTF

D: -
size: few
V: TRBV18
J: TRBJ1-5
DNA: TGTGCCAGCTCACCAAGGGGGGGCAATCAGCCCCAGCATTTT
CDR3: CASSPRGGNQPQHF

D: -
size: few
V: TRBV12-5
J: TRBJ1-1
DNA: TGTGCTAGTGGTGATTACAGCCGTACCGAAGCTTTCTTT
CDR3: CASGDYSRTEAFF

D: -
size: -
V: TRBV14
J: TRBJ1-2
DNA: TGTGCCAGCAGCCAAGACCCTGGGCCGTACTATGGCTACACCTTC
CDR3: CASSQDPGPYYGYTF

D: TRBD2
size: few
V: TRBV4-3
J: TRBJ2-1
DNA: TGCGCCAGCAGCCAAGATCTACAGCGGGGGAACAATGAGCAGTTCTTC
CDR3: CASSQDLQRGNNEQFF

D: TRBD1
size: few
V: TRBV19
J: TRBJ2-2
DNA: TGTGCCAGTACCCCATTGGACAGGGGGCACACCGGGGAGCTGTTTTTT
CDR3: CASTPLDRGHTGELFF

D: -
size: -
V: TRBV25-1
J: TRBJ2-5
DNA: TGTGCCAGCAGTGAATTCAGGGAACAAGAGACCCAGTACTTC
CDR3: CASSEFREQETQYF

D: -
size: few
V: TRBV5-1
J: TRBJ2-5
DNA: TGCGCCAGCAGGTGGTCTGCAGAGACCCAGTACTTC
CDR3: CASRWSAETQYF

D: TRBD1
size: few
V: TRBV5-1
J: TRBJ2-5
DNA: TGCGCCAGCAGCCCCCAAGGACAGGGGGGAATAGAGACCCAGTACTTC
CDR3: CASSPQGQGGIETQYF

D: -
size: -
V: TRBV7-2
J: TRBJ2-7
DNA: TGTGCCAGCAGCTTAGCGACGGTTAACCCCTACGAGCAGTACTTC
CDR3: CASSLATVNPYEQYF

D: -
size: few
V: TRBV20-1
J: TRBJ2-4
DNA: TGCAGTGGAACAGGGCCAAACATTCAGTACTTC
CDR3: CSGTGPNIQYF

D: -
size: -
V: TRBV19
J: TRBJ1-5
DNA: TGTGCCAGTAAAGCAGGAACCTATCAGCCCCAGCATTTT
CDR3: CASKAGTYQPQHF

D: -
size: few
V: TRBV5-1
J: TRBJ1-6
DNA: TGCGCCAGCAGCTCCGGCACGGGAGACTATTCACCCCTCCACTTT
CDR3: CASSSGTGDYSPLHF

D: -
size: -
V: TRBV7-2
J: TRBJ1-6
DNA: TGTGCCAGCAGCTTAGCATCGGGGGCTAGTTCACCCCTCCACTTT
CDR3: CASSLASGASSPLHF

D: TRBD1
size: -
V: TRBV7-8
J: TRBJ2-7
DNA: TGTGCCAGCAGCCCCCGACAGGGGACCTCCTACGAGCAGTACTTC
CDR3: CASSPRQGTSYEQYF

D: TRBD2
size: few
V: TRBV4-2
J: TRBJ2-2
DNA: TGTGCCAGCAGCCAAGATGGCCCCCAGCGGGGAAACACCGGGGAGCTGTTTTTT
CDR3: CASSQDGPQRGNTGELFF

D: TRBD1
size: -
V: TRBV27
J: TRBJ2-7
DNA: TGTGCCAGCAGTCCGGGACAGGCCTACGAGCAGTACTTC
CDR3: CASSPGQAYEQYF

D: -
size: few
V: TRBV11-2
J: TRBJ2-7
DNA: TGTGCCAGCAGCTTGGGAGCAACTCCCAGCTCCTACGAGCAGTACTTC
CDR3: CASSLGATPSSYEQYF

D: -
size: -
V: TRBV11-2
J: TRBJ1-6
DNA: TGTGCCAGCAGCTTAGACGTGGGGGGGAATTCACCCCTCCACTTT
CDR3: CASSLDVGGNSPLHF

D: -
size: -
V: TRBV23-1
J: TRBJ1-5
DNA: TGCGCCAGCAACCCTATTCCTACAGCACAGGGTCGGGCGTGCAATCAGCCCCAGCATTTT
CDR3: CASNPIPTAQGRACNQPQHF

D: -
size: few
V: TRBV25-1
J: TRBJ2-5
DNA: TGTGCCAGCAGTGGAACGGATACGAATCAAGAGACCCAGTACTTC
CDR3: CASSGTDTNQETQYF

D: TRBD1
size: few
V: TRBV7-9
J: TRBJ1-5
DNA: TGTGCCAGCAGCTTCTCCGGGCAGGGGGTCGGTCAGCCCCAGCATTTT
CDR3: CASSFSGQGVGQPQHF

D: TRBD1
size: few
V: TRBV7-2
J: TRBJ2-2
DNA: TGTGCCAGCAGTTTGGCATGGGACAGGGTTAACACCGGGGAGCTGTTTTTT
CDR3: CASSLAWDRVNTGELFF

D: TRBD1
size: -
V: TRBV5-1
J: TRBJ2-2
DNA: TGCGCCAGCAGCTTGACAGGGGGCGCTGCCGGGGAGCTGTTTTTT
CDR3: CASSLTGGAAGELFF

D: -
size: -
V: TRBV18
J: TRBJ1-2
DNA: TGTGCCAGCTCTCGGGAGGGACATCGTGGCTACACCTTC
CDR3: CASSREGHRGYTF

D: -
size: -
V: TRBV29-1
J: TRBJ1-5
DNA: TGCAGCGTTGGTGCGGCCAATCAGCCCCAGCATTTT
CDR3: CSVGAANQPQHF

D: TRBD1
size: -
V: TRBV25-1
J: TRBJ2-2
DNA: TGTGCCACCAAGGACACAGGGGGCTCCGGCGGGGAGCTGTTTTTT
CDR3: CATKDTGGSGGELFF